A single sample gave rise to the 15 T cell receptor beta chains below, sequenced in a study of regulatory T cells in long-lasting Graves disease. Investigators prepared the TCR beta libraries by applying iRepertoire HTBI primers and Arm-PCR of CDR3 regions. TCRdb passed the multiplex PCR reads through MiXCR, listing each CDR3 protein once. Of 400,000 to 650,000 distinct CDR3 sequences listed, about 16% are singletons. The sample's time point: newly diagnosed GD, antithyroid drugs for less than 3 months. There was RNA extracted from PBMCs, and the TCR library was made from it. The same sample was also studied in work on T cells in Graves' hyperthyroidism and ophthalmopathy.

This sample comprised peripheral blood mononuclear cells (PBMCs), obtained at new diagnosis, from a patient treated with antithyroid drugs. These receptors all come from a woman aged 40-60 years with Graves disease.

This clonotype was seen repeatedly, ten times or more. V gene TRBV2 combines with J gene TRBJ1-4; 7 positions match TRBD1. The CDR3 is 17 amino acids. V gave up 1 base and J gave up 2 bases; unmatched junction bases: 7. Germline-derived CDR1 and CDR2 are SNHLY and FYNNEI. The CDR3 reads CASSEVGTVRTNEKLFF. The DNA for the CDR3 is TGTGCCAGCAGTGAAGTGGGGACAGTCAGGACTAATGAAAAACTGTTTTTT.

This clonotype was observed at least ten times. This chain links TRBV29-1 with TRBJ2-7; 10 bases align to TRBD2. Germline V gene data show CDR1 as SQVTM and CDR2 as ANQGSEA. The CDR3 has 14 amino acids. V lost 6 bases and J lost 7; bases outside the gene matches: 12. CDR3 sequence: CSVLPLAGGQEQYF. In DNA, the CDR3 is TGCAGCGTCCTCCCCTTAGCGGGGGGCCAGGAGCAGTACTTC.

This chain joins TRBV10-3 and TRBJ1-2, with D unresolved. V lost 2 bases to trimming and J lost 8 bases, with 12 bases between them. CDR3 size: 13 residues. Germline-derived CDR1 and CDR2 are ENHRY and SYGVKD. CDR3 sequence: CAISEEATRGYTF. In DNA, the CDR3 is TGTGCCATCAGTGAGGAGGCGACTCGCGGCTACACCTTC.

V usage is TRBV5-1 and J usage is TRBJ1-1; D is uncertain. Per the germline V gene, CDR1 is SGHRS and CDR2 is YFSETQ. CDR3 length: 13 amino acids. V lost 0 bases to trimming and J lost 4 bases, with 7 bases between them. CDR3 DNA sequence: TGCGCCAGCAGCTTGGTCTTCGGCACTGAAGCTTTCTTT. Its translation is CASSLVFGTEAFF.

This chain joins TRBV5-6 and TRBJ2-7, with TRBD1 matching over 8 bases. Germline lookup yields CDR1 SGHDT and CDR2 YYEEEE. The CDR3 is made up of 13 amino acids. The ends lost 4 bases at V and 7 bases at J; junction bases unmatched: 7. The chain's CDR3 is CASSVYRGEEQYF. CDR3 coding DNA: TGTGCCAGCAGCGTATACAGGGGGGAAGAGCAGTACTTC. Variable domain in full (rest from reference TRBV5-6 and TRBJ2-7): DAGVTQSPTHLIKTRGQQVTLRCSPKSGHDTVSWYQQALGQGPQFIFQYYEEEERQRGNFPDRFSGHQFPNYSSELNVNALLLGDSALYLCASSVYRGEEQYFGPGTRLTVT.

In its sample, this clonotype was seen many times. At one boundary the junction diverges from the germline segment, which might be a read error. The CDR3 bases are TGTGCCAGCAGCTTAGGGACAGGGGGCACCGGGGAGCTGTTTTTT. Translated, it gives CASSLGTGGTGELFF. The V gene is TRBV12-3 or TRBV12-4, the J gene TRBJ2-2; 11 bases align to TRBD1. There are 15 residues in the CDR3.

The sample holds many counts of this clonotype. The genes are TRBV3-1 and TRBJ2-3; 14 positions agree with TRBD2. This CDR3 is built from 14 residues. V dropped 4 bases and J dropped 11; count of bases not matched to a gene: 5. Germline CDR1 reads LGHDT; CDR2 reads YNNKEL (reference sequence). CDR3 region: CASSPTSGGAVQYF. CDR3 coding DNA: TGTGCCAGCAGCCCGACTAGCGGGGGGGCTGTGCAGTATTTT.

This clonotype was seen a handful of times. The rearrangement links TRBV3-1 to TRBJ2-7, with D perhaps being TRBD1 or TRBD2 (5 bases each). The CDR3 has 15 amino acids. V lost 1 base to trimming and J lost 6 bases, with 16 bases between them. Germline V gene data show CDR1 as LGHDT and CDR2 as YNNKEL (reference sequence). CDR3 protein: CASSQGPVGATEQYF. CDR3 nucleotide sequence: TGTGCCAGCAGCCAAGGTCCGGTCGGGGCTACCGAGCAGTACTTC.

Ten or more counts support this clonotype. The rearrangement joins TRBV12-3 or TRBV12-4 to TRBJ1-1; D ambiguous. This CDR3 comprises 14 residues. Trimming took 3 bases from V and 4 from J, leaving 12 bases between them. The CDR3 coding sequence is TGTGCCAGCAGTTTCTCCGACCTAGGCACTGAAGCTTTCTTT. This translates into CASSFSDLGTEAFF.

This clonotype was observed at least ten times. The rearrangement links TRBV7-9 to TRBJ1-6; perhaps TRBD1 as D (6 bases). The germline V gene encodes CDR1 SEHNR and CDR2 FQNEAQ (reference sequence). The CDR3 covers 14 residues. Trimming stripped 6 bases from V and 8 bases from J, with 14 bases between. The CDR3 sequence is CASSLGTKDSPLHF. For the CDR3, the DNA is TGTGCCAGCAGTCTGGGGACAAAGGATTCACCCCTCCACTTT.

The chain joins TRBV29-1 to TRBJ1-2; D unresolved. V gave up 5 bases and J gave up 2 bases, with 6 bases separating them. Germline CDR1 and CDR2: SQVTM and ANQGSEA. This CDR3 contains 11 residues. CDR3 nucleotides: TGCAGCGTTCAACAGAACTATGGCTACACCTTC. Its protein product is CSVQQNYGYTF.

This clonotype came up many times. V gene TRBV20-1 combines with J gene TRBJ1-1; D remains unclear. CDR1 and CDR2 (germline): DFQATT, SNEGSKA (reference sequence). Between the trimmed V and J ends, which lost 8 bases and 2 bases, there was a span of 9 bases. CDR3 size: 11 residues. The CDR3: CSSSDNTEAFF. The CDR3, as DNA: TGCAGTTCCTCAGATAACACTGAAGCTTTCTTT.

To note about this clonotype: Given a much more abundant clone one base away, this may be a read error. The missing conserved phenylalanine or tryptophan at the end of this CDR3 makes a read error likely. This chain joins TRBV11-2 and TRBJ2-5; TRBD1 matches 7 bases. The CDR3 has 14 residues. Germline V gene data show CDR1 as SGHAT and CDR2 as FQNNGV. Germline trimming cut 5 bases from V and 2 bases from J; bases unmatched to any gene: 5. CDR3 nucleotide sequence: TGTGCCAGCAGCCCTGGACAGGCTCAAGAGACCCAGTACCTC. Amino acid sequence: CASSPGQAQETQYL.

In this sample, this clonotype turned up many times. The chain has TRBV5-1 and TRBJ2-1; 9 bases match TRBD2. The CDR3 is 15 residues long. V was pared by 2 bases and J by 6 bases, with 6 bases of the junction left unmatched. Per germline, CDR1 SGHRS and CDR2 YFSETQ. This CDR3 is CASSFTGTSFNEQFF. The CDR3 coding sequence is TGCGCCAGCAGCTTCACCGGGACTAGCTTCAATGAGCAGTTCTTC.

Written as DNA, the CDR3 is TGCGCCAGCCAGGCGACACCGCTGCCCGGGGAGCTGTTTTTT. Residues: CASQATPLPGELFF. The V and J genes are TRBV5-1 and TRBJ2-2; D is ambiguous. CDR1 is SGHRS and CDR2 is YFSETQ in the germline V gene. The CDR3 has 14 residues. The V end lost 7 bases, the J end lost 6 bases, and 16 bases lay between the germline ends.